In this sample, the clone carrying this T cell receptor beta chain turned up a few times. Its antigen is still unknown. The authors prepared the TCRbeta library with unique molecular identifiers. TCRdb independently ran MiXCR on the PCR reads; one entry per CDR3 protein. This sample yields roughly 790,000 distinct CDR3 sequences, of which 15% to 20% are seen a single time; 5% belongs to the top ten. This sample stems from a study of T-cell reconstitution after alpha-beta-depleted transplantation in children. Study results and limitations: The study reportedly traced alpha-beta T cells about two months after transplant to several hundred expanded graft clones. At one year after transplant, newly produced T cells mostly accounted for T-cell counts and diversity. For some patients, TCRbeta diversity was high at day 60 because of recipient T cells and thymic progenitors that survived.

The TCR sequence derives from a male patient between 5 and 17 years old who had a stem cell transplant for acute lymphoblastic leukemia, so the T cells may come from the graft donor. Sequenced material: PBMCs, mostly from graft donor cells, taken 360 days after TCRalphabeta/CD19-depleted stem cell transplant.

The CDR3 DNA is TGCAGTGCTAGAGACGAGGGACAGTGGGGCCCGGGACTCACTGAAGCTTTCTTT. Translated: CSARDEGQWGPGLTEAFF. The gene calls are TRBV20-1 and TRBJ1-1; 7 nucleotides agree with TRBD1. The CDR3 consists of 18 residues. Losses at the gene ends were 0 bases for V and 4 bases for J; bases not matched to a gene: 17. Germline CDR1 and CDR2: DFQATT and SNEGSKA (reference sequence).